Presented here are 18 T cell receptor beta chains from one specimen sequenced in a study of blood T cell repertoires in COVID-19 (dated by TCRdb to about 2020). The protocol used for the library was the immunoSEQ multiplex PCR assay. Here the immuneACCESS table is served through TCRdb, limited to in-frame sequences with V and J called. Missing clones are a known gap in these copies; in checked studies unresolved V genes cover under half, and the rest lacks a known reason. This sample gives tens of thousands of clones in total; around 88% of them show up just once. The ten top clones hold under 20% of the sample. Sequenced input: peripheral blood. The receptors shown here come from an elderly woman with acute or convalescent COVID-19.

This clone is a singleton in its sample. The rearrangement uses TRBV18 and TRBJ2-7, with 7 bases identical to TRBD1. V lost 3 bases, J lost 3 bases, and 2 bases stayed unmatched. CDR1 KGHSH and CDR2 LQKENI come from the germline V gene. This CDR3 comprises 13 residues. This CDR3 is CASSPDRVYEQYF. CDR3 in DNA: TGTGCCAGCTCACCTGACAGGGTCTACGAGCAGTACTTC.

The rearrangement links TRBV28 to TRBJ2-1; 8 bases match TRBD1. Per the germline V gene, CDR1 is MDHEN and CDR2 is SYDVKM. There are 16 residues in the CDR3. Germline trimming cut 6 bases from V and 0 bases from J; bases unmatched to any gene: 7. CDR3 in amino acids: CASSSQGASSYNEQFF. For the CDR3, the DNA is TGTGCCAGCAGCTCTCAGGGGGCCTCCTCCTACAATGAGCAGTTCTTC.

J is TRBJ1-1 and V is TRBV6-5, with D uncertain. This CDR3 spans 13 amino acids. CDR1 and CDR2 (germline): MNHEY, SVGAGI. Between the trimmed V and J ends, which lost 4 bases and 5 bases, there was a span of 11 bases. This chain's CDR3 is CASSSTGVTEAFF. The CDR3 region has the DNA TGTGCCAGCAGTTCTACGGGTGTAACTGAAGCTTTCTTT.

The CDR3 DNA follows: TGTGCCAGCAGCCCACCATCTCGACTAGGCTACGAGCAGTACTTC. This codes for CASSPPSRLGYEQYF. The J gene is TRBJ2-7, the V gene TRBV28; weak D call: TRBD2 (6 bases). V was pared by 6 bases and J by 3 bases, with 18 bases between. CDR1 is MDHEN and CDR2 is SYDVKM in the germline V gene. This CDR3 comprises 15 residues.

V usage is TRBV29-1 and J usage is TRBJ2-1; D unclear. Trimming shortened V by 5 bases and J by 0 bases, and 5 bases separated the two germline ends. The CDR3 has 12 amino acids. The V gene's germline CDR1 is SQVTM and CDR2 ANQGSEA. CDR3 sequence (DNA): TGCAGCGTTCGTTACTCCTACAATGAGCAGTTCTTC. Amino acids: CSVRYSYNEQFF.

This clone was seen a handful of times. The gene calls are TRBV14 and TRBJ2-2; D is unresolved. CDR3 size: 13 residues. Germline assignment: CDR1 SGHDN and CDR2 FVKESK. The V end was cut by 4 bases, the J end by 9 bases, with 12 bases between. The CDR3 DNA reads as TGTGCCAGCAGCCTTCGGCCAACTAGGGAGCTGTTTTTT. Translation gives CASSLRPTRELFF.

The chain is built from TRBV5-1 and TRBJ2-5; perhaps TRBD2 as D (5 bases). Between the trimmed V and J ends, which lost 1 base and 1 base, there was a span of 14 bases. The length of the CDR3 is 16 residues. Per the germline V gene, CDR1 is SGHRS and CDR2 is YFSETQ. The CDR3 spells CASSLLTKDFQETQYF. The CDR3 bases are TGCGCCAGCAGCTTGCTCACCAAGGACTTCCAAGAGACCCAGTACTTC.

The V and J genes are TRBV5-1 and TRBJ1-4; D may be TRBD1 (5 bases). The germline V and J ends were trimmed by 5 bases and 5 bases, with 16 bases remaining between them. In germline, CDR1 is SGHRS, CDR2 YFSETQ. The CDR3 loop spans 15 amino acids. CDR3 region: CASSLSGQRNEKLFF. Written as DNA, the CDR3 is TGCGCCAGCAGTTTATCAGGGCAACGCAATGAAAAACTGTTTTTT.

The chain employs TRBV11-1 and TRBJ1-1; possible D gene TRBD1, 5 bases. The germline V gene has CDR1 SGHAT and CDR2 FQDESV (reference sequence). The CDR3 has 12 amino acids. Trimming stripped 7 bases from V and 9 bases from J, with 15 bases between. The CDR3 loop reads CASTHGAGKAFF. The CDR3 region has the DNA TGTGCCAGCACCCACGGGGCGGGGAAAGCTTTCTTT.

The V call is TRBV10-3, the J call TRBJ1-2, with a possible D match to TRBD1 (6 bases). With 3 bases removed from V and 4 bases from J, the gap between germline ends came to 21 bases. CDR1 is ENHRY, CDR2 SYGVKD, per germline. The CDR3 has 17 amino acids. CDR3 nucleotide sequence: TGTGCCATCAGTGACCCCCGGGGGGGGCCCTCTCTCTATGGCTACACCTTC. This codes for CAISDPRGGPSLYGYTF.

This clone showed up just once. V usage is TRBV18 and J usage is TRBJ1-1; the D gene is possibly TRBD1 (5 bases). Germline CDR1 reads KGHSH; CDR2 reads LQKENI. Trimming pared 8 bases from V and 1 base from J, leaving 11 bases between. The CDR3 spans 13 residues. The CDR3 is CASTQGRNTEAFF. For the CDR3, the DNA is TGTGCCAGCACTCAGGGAAGGAACACTGAAGCTTTCTTT.

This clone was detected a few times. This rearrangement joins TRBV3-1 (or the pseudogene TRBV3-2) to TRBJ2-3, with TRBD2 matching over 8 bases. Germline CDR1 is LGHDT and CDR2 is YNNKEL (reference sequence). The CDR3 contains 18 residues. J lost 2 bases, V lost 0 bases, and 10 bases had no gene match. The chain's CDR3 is CASSQDGGLAGLTDTQYF. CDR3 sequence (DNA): TGTGCCAGCAGCCAAGATGGGGGGCTAGCGGGTCTCACAGATACGCAGTATTTT.

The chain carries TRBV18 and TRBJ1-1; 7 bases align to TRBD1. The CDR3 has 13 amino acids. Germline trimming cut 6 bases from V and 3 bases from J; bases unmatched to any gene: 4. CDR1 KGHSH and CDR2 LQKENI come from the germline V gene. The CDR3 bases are TGTGCCAGCTCTCTTGACAGGGACACTGAAGCTTTCTTT. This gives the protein CASSLDRDTEAFF.

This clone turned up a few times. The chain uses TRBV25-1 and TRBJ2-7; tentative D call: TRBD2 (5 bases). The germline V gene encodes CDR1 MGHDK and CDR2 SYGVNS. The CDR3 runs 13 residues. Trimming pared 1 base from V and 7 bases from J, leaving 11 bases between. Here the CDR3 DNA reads TGTGCCAGCAGTGAATGGAGAGGCGGGGAGCAGTACTTC. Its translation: CASSEWRGGEQYF.

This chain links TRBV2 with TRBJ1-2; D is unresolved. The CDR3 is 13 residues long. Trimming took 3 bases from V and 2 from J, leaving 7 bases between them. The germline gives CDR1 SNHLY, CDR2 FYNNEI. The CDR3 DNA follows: TGTGCCAGCAGTGATGCACAGAACTATGGCTACACCTTC. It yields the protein CASSDAQNYGYTF.

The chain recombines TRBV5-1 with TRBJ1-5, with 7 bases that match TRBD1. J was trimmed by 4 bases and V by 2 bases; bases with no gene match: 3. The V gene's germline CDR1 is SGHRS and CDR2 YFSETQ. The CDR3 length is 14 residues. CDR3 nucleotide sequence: TGCGCCAGCAGCTTAGGGACAGCTAATCAGCCCCAGCATTTT. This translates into CASSLGTANQPQHF.

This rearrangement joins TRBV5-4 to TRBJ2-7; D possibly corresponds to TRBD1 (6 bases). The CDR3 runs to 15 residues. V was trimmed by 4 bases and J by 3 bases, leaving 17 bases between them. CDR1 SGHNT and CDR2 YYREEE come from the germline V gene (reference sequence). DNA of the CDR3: TGTGCCAGCAGCCGCGCAGGGGCCCAACTCTACGAGCAGTACTTC. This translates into CASSRAGAQLYEQYF.

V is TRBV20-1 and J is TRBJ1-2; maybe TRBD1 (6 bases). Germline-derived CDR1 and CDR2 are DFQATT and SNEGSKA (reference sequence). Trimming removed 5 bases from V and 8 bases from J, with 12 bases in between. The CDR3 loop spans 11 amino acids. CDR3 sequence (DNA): TGCAGTGCTTCTACAGGGTGGGGCTACACCTTC. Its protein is CSASTGWGYTF.